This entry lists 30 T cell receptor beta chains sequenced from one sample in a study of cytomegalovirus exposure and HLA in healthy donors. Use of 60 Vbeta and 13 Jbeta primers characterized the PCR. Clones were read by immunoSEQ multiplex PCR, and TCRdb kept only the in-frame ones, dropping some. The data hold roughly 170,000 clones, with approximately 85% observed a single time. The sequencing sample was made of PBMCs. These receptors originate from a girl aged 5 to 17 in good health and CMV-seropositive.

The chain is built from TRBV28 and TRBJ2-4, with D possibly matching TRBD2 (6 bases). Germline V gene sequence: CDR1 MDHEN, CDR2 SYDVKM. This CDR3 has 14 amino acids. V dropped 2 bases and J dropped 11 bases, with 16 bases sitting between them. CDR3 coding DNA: TGTGCCAGCAGTTTACCCACTAGCAGCGGGTTTCAGTACTTC. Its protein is CASSLPTSSGFQYF.

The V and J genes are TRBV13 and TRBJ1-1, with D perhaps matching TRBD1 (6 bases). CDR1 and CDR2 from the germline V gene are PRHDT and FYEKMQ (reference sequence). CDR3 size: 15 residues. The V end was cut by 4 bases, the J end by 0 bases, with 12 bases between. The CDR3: CASSSNRDLNTEAFF. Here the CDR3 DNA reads TGTGCCAGCAGCTCAAACAGGGACCTGAACACTGAAGCTTTCTTT.

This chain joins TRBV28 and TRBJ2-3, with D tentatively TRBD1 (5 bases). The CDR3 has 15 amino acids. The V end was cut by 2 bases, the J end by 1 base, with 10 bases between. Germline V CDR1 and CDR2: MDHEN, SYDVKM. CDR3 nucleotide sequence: TGTGCCAGCAGTTTAGTGGGGCTTGGCACAGATACGCAGTATTTT. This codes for CASSLVGLGTDTQYF. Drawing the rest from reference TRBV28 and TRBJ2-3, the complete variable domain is DVKVTQSSRYLVKRTGEKVFLECVQDMDHENMFWYRQDPGLGLRLIYFSYDVKMKEKGDIPEGYSVSREKKERFSLILESASTNQTSMYLCASSLVGLGTDTQYFGPGTRLTVL.

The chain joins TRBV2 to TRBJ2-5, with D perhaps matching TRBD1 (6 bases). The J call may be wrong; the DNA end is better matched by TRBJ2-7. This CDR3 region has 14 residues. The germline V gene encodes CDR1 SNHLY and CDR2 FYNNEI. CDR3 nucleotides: TGTGCCAGCACCAGCGGCAGGGGCTCCTACGAGCAGTACTTC. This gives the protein CASTSGRGSYEQYF.

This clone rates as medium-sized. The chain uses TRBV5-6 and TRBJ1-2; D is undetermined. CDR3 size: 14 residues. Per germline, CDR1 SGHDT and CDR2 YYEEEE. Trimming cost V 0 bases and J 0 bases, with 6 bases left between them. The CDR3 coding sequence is TGTGCCAGCAGCTTGGGGACTTCTAACTATGGCTACACCTTC. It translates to CASSLGTSNYGYTF.

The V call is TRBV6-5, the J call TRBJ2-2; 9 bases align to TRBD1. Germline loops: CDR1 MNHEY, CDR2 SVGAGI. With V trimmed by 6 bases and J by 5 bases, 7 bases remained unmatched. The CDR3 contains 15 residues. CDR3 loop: CASRQDRGETGELFF. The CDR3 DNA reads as TGTGCCAGCAGACAGGACAGGGGTGAAACCGGGGAGCTGTTTTTT.

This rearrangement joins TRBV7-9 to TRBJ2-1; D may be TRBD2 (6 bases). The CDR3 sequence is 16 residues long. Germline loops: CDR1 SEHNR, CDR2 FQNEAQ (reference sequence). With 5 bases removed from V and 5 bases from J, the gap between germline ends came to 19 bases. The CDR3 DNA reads TGTGCCAGCAGCCCACGGGACTCCCGTAAGCACAATGAGCAGTTCTTC. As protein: CASSPRDSRKHNEQFF.

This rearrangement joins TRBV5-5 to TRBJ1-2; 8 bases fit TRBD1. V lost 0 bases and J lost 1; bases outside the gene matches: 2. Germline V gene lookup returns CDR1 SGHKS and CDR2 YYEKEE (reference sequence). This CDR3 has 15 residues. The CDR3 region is CASSLGTGFNYGYTF. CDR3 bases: TGTGCCAGCAGCTTGGGGACAGGGTTTAACTATGGCTACACCTTC.

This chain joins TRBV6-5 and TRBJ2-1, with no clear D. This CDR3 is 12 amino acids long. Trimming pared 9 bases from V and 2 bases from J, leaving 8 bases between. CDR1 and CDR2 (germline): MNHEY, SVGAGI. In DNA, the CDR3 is TGTGCCAGTTCCCGGGCCTACAATGAGCAGTTCTTC. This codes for CASSRAYNEQFF.

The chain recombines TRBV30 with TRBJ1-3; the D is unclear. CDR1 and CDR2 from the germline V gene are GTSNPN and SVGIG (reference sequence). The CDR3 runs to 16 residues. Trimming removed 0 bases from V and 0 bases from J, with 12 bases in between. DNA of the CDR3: TGTGCCTGGAGTGTACGAGGCCTCAGCTCTGGAAACACCATATATTTT. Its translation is CAWSVRGLSSGNTIYF.

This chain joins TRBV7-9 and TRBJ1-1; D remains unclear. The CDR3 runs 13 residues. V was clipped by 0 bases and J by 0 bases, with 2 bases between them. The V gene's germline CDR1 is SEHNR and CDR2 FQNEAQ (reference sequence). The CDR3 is CASSLAMNTEAFF. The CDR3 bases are TGTGCCAGCAGCTTAGCCATGAACACTGAAGCTTTCTTT. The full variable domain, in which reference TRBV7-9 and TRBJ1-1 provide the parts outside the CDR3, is DTGVSQNPRHKITKRGQNVTFRCDPISEHNRLYWYRQTLGQGPEFLTYFQNEAQLEKSRLLSDRFSAERPKGSFSTLEIQRTEQGDSAMYLCASSLAMNTEAFFGQGTRLTVV.

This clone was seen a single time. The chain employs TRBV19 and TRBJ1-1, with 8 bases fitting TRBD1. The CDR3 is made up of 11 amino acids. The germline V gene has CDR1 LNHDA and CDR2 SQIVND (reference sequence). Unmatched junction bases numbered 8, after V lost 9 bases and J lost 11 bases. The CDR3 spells CARYRGVSAFF. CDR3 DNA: TGTGCCAGGTACAGGGGGGTGAGCGCTTTCTTT.

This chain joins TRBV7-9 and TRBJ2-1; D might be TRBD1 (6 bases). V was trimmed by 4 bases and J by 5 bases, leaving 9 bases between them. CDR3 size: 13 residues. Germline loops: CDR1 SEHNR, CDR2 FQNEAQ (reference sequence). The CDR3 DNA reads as TGTGCCAGCAGCTCAGCAGGGGACAATGAGCAGTTCTTC. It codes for CASSSAGDNEQFF.

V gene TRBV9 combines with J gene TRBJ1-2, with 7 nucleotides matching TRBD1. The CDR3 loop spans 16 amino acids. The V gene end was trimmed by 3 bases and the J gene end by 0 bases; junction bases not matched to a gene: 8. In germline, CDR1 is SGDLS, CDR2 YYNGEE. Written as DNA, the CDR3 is TGTGCCAGCAGCGAGCCCCTCGACAGGGCTAACTATGGCTACACCTTC. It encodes CASSEPLDRANYGYTF. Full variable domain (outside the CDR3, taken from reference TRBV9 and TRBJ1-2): DSGVTQTPKHLITATGQRVTLRCSPRSGDLSVYWYQQSLDQGLQFLIQYYNGEERAKGNILERFSAQQFPDLHSELNLSSLELGDSALYFCASSEPLDRANYGYTFGSGTRLTVV.

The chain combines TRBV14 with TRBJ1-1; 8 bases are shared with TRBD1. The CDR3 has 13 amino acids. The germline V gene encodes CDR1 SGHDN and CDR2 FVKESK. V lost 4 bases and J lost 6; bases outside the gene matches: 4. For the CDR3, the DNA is TGTGCCAGCAGCCTCAGGGGGCGGGCTGAAGCTTTCTTT. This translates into CASSLRGRAEAFF.

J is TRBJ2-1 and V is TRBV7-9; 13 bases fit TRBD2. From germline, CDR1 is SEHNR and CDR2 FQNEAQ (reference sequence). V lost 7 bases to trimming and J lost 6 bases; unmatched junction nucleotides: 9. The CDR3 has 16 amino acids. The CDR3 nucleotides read TGTGCCAGCACCTCCACTAGCGGGGGGGCCCTCAATGAGCAGTTCTTC. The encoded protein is CASTSTSGGALNEQFF.

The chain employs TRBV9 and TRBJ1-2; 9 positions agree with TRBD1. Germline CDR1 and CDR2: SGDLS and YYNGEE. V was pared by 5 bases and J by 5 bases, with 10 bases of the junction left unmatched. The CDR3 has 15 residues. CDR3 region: CASSFGQGPRYGYTF. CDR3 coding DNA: TGTGCCAGCAGTTTCGGACAGGGGCCGAGGTATGGCTACACCTTC.

The CDR3 loop reads CASSIAALRGYTF. CDR3 in DNA: TGTGCCAGTAGTATCGCCGCCCTGCGTGGCTACACCTTC. The gene calls are TRBV19 and TRBJ1-2; D remains unclear. Germline V gene lookup returns CDR1 LNHDA and CDR2 SQIVND (reference sequence). V shed 3 bases and J shed 7 bases, with 12 bases lying between them. The CDR3 consists of 13 residues.

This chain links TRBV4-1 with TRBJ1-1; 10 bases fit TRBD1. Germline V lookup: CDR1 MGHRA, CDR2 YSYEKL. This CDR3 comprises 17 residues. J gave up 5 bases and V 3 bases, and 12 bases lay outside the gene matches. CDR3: CASSQGRDRGRKTEAFF. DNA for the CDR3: TGCGCCAGCAGCCAGGGTAGGGACAGGGGAAGAAAGACTGAAGCTTTCTTT.

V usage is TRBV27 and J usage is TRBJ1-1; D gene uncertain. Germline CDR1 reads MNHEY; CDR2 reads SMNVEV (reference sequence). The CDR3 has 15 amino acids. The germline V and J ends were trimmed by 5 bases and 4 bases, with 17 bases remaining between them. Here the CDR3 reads CASSLAPIGSTEAFF. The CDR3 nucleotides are TGTGCCAGCAGTCTAGCCCCGATCGGGAGCACTGAAGCTTTCTTT.

This CDR3 is CASSYGRTGNRGYTF. The CDR3 coding sequence is TGTGCCAGCAGTTATGGTCGAACAGGGAATCGCGGCTACACCTTC. The rearrangement uses TRBV6-5 and TRBJ1-2; a weak D match, TRBD1 (6 bases). This CDR3 region has 15 residues. The V and J ends lost 3 bases and 8 bases respectively, with 19 bases between them. The germline CDR1 and CDR2 sequences are MNHEY and SVGAGI.

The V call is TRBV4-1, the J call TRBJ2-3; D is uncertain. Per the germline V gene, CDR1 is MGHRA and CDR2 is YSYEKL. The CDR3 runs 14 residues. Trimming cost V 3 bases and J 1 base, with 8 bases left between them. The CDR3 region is CASSHRTGTDTQYF. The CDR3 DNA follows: TGCGCCAGCAGCCACCGAACTGGCACAGATACGCAGTATTTT.

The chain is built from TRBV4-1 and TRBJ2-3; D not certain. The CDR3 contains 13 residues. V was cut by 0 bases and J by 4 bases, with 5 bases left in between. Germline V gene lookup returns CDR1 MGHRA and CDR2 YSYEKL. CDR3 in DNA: TGCGCCAGCAGCCAAGATCCGGCAGATACGCAGTATTTT. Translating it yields CASSQDPADTQYF.

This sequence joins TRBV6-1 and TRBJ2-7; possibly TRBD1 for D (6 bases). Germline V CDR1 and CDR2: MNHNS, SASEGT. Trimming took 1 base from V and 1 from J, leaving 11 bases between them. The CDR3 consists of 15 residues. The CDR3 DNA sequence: TGTGCCAGCAGTGAAGGAACAGGGAGATCCTACGAGCAGTACTTC. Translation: CASSEGTGRSYEQYF.

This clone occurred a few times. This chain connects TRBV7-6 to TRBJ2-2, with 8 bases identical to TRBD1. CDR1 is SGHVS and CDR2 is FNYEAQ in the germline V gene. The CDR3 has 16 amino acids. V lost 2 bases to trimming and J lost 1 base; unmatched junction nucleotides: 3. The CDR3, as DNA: TGTGCCAGCAGCTTACCAGGGACAGGGAACACCGGGGAGCTGTTTTTT. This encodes CASSLPGTGNTGELFF.

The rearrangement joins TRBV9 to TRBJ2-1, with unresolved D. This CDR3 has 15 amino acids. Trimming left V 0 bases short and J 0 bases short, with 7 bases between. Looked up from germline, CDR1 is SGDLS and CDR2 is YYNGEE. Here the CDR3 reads CASSVDSSSYNEQFF. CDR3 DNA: TGTGCCAGCAGCGTAGACAGCAGCTCCTACAATGAGCAGTTCTTC.

The CDR3 reads CSVVLRTYEQYF. CDR3 DNA: TGCAGCGTGGTGCTGAGAACCTACGAGCAGTACTTC. The chain has TRBV29-1 and TRBJ2-7; D gene ambiguous. This CDR3 has 12 residues. Germline CDR1 is SQVTM and CDR2 is ANQGSEA. Trimming took off 6 bases at V and 2 bases at J, with 11 bases between the two ends.

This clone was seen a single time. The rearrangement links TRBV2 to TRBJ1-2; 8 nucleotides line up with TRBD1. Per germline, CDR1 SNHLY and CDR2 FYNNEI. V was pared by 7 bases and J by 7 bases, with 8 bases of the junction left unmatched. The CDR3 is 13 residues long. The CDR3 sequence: CASTVTGEGGYTF. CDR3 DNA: TGTGCCAGCACTGTGACAGGGGAAGGTGGCTACACCTTC.

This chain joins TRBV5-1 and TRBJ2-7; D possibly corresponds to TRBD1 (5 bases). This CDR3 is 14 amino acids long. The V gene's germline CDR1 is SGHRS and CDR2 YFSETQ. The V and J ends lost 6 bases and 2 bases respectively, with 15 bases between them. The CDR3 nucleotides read TGCGCCAGCACCTCCGACAGACCGGCCTACGAGCAGTACTTC. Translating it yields CASTSDRPAYEQYF. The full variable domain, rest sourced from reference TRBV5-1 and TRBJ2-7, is KAGVTQTPRYLIKTRGQQVTLSCSPISGHRSVSWYQQTPGQGLQFLFEYFSETQRNKGNFPGRFSGRQFSNSRSEMNVSTLELGDSALYLCASTSDRPAYEQYFGPGTRLTVT.

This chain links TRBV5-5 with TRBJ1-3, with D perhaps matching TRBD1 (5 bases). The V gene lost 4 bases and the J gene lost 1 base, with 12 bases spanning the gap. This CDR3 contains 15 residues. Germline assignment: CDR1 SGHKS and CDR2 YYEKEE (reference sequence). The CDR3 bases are TGTGCCAGCAGCCTCCCCGGGGGTTCTGGAAACACCATATATTTT. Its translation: CASSLPGGSGNTIYF.